This T cell receptor beta chain was sequenced for a study of T cells in Graves' hyperthyroidism and ophthalmopathy. Germline trimming cut 6 bases from V and 4 bases from J; bases unmatched to any gene: 9. There are 15 residues in the CDR3. CDR1 is SGHVS, CDR2 FNYEAQ, per germline. The study based diagnoses on clinical symptoms, serum thyroxine and TRAb, thyroid ultrasound and orbital computed tomography. Amplification yielded TCR beta CDR3 regions, with RNA transcripts as the source. HTBI primers were the set used in a first-round RT-PCR of the TCR CDR3. One entry per CDR3 protein results from TCRdb running MiXCR on the multiplex PCR reads. The sample yields 450,000 to 500,000 distinct CDR3 sequences, about 20% seen once. Overall study findings and caveats: Blood shared most expanded thyroid clonotypes above 0.001.

The sample holds a few counts of this clonotype. What it binds is unknown. The sample was blood. The source is a woman in her seventies with Graves' ophthalmopathy. J is TRBJ1-2 and V is TRBV7-6; 9 nucleotides align to TRBD1. The CDR3 region has the DNA TGTGCCAGCAGTCCGATCGGGACAGGGTTCTATGGCTACACCTTC. Translation gives CASSPIGTGFYGYTF.